The rows below give T cell receptor beta chains drawn from one sample of a study of response to subunit inactivated influenza vaccine. One entry per CDR3 protein, called by TCRdb with MiXCR from the RT-PCR reads. This table holds roughly 190,000 distinct CDR3 sequences, less than 15% found once. These same records also appear under a second study, on T cells expressing NK-cell markers.

Source: CD8+ T cells sorted from PBMCs, taken roughly 12 days after vaccination. The origin of the receptors is a man aged 45-65 years who received an inactivated influenza vaccine. Both conserved end residues are part of each CDR3. A D gene is named only where the DNA matches it firmly. Expanded clones get a size class; other rows say once, few or many, or leave the size out.

clone size,V gene,J gene,D gene,CDR3 protein,CDR3 DNA
once,TRBV20-1,TRBJ2-5,.,CSATTGLGETQYF,TGCAGTGCCACAACAGGGCTGGGGGAGACCCAGTACTTC
.,TRBV12-3/TRBV12-4,TRBJ2-1,.,CASSGSDAGLTYNEQFF,TGTGCCAGCAGTGGAAGCGACGCGGGACTCACCTACAATGAGCAGTTCTTC
many,TRBV29-1,TRBJ2-7,.,CSVNDPSSYEQYF,TGCAGCGTGAACGACCCGAGCTCCTACGAGCAGTACTTC
.,TRBV4-2,TRBJ2-1,TRBD1,CASSQAQGGNEQFF,TGTGCCAGCAGCCAGGCACAGGGGGGAAATGAGCAGTTCTTC
.,TRBV9,TRBJ2-6,.,CASGRWSSGANVLTF,TGTGCCAGCGGACGGTGGAGCTCTGGGGCCAACGTCCTGACTTTC
.,TRBV28,TRBJ2-7,.,CASTRVYSYEQYF,TGTGCCAGTACAAGGGTATACTCCTACGAGCAGTACTTC
many,TRBV29-1,TRBJ1-1,.,CSVEGGADTEAFF,TGCAGCGTTGAAGGGGGGGCCGACACTGAAGCTTTCTTT
.,TRBV7-8,TRBJ1-1,.,CASSWQMNTEAFF,TGTGCCAGCAGCTGGCAGATGAACACTGAAGCTTTCTTT
.,TRBV29-1,TRBJ2-3,.,CSAETSGSTTDTQYF,TGCAGCGCTGAGACCAGCGGGTCCACCACAGATACGCAGTATTTT
many,TRBV12-3/TRBV12-4,TRBJ2-1,TRBD2,CASSLSSGGADEQFF,TGTGCCAGCAGTTTGTCTAGCGGGGGGGCCGATGAGCAGTTCTTC
few,TRBV7-9,TRBJ1-1,.,CASSSGHGLTDTEAFF,TGTGCCAGCAGCTCGGGACACGGACTAACGGACACTGAAGCTTTCTTT
few,TRBV7-9,TRBJ2-1,.,CASSSPGGRAPREQFF,TGTGCCAGCAGCTCGCCCGGGGGACGGGCCCCAAGAGAGCAGTTCTTC
.,TRBV11-1,TRBJ1-1,.,CASSLASQGPLSAFF,TGTGCCAGCAGCTTAGCATCCCAGGGGCCCCTCTCGGCTTTCTTT
.,TRBV7-6,TRBJ2-7,TRBD2,CASSYEAGNEQYF,TGTGCCAGCAGCTACGAAGCGGGGAACGAGCAGTACTTC
.,TRBV21-1,TRBJ2-5,.,CASSKVSPGEETQYF,TGTGCCAGCAGCAAAGTTTCGCCCGGGGAGGAGACCCAGTACTTC
many,TRBV7-9,TRBJ2-2,TRBD1,CASSSSGGAGELFF,TGTGCCAGCAGCTCGTCAGGGGGTGCCGGGGAGCTGTTTTTT
.,TRBV6-1,TRBJ1-1,.,CASIGLNPNTEAFF,TGTGCCAGCATCGGGCTGAACCCTAACACTGAAGCTTTCTTT